This TCR beta chain was sequenced during a study of blood T cell repertoires in COVID-19 (TCRdb year 2020). About the investigation overall: Collaborator samples came from the United States, Italy and Spain and covered acute and convalescent phases of COVID-19. A de-identified subject ID, COVID-19 status, age in years and sex were almost always included in the sample metadata. Deeply sampled blood TCRbeta repertoires from subjects exposed to, actively infected with, or recovered from COVID-19 were included in the dataset. The repertoires were released in a freely available public database intended as a resource for research on the immune response to SARS-CoV-2. Samples were obtained from the ongoing ImmuneRACE study (first 160 participants) and from over 1,000 subjects provided by 6 global collaborators. The material from the prospective study consisted of cDNA or gDNA derived from T cells, B-cell-depleted T cells, or PBMCs. Where HLA class I and class II types were available, the types were taken from metadata supplied by the sample provider, not from assay-based typing.

This clone was observed a single time. This receptor's antigen is unknown. One base away there is no much larger clone; base qualities are not given. The CDR3 measures 22 amino acids from cysteine to phenylalanine. The retained sequence is limited to the CDR3, 66 bases, with the frame set at the first base. Relative to germline, V is 3 bases shorter and J is 1 base shorter, with 31 bases between their ends. TCRbeta CDR3 regions were amplified from genomic DNA by means of the immunoSEQ Assay, a bias-controlled multiplex PCR. The original methods were these. The number of nucleated cells in each sample was estimated from the amplification of reference gene primers within the assay. To quantify the absolute abundance of each unique TCRbeta CDR3 rearrangement, sequence reads were collapsed and filtered. Productive Simpson clonality was computed per sample as the square root of Simpson's diversity index over productive rearrangements. TCRdb carries this immuneACCESS record with in-frame sequences only. Its versions omit some clonotypes, under half of them owing to an unresolved V gene in the studies checked, with the rest unexplained. D and trimming were read from the DNA, whereas the V and J calls and clone size are those reported in that table. This sample has 200,000 to 250,000 clones in its table, and about 84% of those were observed once. 1.8% of the sample is taken by the ten largest.

Broader findings and caveats from the paper: The quantity of clinical and demographic metadata differed by source and by participant and was supplied without curation.

In the prospective study, participants were about 18 to 89 years old, resided in about two dozen geographic areas of the United States, and were enrolled through a virtual design. In the prospective study, cohorts were assigned on the basis of participant-reported clinical history obtained from a screening survey and a study questionnaire. Recovered participants in ImmuneRACE Cohort 3 were defined by two consecutive negative NP/OP PCR tests, clearance by a healthcare professional, or resolution of symptoms. In the prospective study, whole blood, serum and a nasopharyngeal or oropharyngeal swab were collected from each participant by mobile phlebotomists. Additional blood draws and questionnaires over an approximately two-month period could optionally be provided by prospective study participants. Prospective study blood samples were shipped either frozen or at room temperature before DNA extraction.

The TCR sequence derives from a man aged 55 to 70 who had recovered from COVID-19. In this chain, TRBV23-1 is recombined with TRBJ1-5; the D region possibly corresponds to TRBD1 (5 bases align). TRBV23-1 is noted as an ORF with a role that remains uncertain. The specimen was PBMCs or T cells enriched from blood (not recorded which). The CDR3 protein: CASSHISARFGRETKSNQPQHF. The DNA is as follows: TGCGCCAGCAGTCATATTAGTGCAAGATTTGGCAGGGAAACGAAGAGCAATCAGCCCCAGCATTTT.